The entry that follows covers one T cell receptor beta chain sequence. Trimming left V 5 bases short and J 11 bases short, with 16 bases between. The CDR3 totals 13 residues. Germline-derived CDR1 and CDR2 are MNHEY and SVGAGI. TCRdb's table, derived via immunoSEQ multiplex PCR, lists solely in-frame clones and lacks some. In the table there are approximately 300,000 clones, approximately 88% of which are singletons. These data originate in a study of blood T cell repertoires in COVID-19. The genes are TRBV6-5 and TRBJ2-4, with D hard to call. Material: PBMCs or T cells enriched from blood (not recorded which). This TCR derives from a man in his sixties who had recovered from COVID-19. CDR3 DNA sequence: TGTGCCAGCAGTCAACACCAGGAATTCGTTCAGTACTTC. Translation: CASSQHQEFVQYF.